This T cell receptor beta chain derives from a study of T-cell reconstitution after alpha-beta-depleted transplantation in children. A remark on this clonotype: The antigen is undetermined.

General observations from the study: Some patients' high day-60 TCRbeta diversity was traced to surviving recipient T cells and thymic progenitors. The origin of alpha-beta T cells about two months after transplant was reportedly several hundred expanded graft clones.

Trimming pared 5 bases from V and 6 bases from J, leaving 11 bases between. This CDR3 is 13 amino acids long. Germline lookup yields CDR1 KGHDR and CDR2 SFDVKD. The library targeted TCRbeta and was prepared with unique molecular identifiers. In TCRdb, the PCR reads were re-called with MiXCR into one record per CDR3 protein. The sample includes about 980,000 distinct CDR3 sequences, about 29% of them seen just once. The sequence came from a boy younger than two who had a stem cell transplant for SCID, so the T cells may come from the graft donor. The rearrangement uses TRBV24-1 and TRBJ2-3, with D maybe TRBD2 (5 bases). Source: PBMCs, mostly from graft donor cells, taken 360 days after TCRalphabeta/CD19-depleted stem cell transplant. The CDR3 protein is CATSGNAGDTQYF. The CDR3 region has the DNA TGTGCCACCAGTGGGAACGCGGGCGATACGCAGTATTTT.